This TCR beta chain is from a study of early T cells in non-severe SARS-CoV-2 infection. Study as a whole: Sequenced bulk RNA came from whole blood that was unsorted, and chains were unpaired.

As concerns this clonotype: As yet, its antigen is unknown.

Unique molecular identifiers were added to individual cDNA molecules. From the 5' RACE reads, TCRdb called clonotypes with MiXCR, one entry per CDR3 protein. Of about 56,000 distinct CDR3 sequences in the sample, about 12% are singletons; the top ten hold about 3%. General observations from the study: Clonotype matching in VDJdb favored anti-spike CD8 responses and did not capture private and CD4 specificities.

Material for sequencing was whole blood. This TCR derives from an adult who was a healthcare worker with PCR-confirmed SARS-CoV-2 infection or an uninfected control (not recorded which).

The CDR3 nucleotides are TGTGCCAGCAGCCTCGGGACTAAGAGCACAGATACGCAGTATTTT. Amino acids: CASSLGTKSTDTQYF. The genes are TRBV3-1 and TRBJ2-3; 7 bases are shared with TRBD2. Looked up from germline, CDR1 is LGHDT and CDR2 is YNNKEL (reference sequence). The CDR3 loop spans 15 amino acids. The trim removed 4 bases at V and 0 bases at J, leaving 4 bases unmatched.